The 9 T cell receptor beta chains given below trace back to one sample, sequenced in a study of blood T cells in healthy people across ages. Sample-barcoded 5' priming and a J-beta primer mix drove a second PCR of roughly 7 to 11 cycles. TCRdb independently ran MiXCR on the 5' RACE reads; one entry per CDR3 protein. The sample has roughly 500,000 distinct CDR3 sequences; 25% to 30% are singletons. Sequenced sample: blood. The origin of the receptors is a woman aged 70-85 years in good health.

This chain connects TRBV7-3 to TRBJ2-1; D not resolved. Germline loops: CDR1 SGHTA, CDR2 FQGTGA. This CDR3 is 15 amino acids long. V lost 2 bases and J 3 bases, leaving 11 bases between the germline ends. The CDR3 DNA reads TGTGCCAGCAGCTTAGTTGCTGGGGACTACAATGAGCAGTTCTTC. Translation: CASSLVAGDYNEQFF. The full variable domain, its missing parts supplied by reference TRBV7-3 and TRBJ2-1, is GAGVSQTPSNKVTEKGKYVELRCDPISGHTALYWYRQSLGQGPEFLIYFQGTGAADDSGLPNDRFFAVRPEGSVSTLKIQRTERGDSAVYLCASSLVAGDYNEQFFGPGTRLTVL.

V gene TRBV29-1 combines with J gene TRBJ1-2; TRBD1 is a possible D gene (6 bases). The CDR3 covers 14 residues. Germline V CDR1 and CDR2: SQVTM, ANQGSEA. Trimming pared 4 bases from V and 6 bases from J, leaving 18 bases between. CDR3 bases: TGCAGCGTTGTACAGGGTTACAGTAGCAATGGCTACACCTTC. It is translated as CSVVQGYSSNGYTF.

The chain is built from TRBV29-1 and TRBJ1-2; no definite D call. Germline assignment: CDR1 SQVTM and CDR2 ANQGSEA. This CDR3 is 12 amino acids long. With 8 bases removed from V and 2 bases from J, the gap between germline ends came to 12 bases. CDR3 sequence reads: CSFRGSNYGYTF. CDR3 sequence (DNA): TGCAGCTTTCGGGGTTCAAACTATGGCTACACCTTC.

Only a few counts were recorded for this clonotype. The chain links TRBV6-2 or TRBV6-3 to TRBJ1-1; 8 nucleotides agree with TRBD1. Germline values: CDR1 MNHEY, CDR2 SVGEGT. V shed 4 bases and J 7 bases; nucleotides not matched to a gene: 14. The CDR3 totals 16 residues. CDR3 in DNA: TGTGCCAGCAGTTCCATGTCGTCAGGGGGCAGGGGTGAAGCTTTCTTT. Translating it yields CASSSMSSGGRGEAFF.

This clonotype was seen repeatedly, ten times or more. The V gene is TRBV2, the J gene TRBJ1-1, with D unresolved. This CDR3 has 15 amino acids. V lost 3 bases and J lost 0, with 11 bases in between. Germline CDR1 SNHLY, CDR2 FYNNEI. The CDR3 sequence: CASSDLLQLNTEAFF. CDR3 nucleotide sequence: TGTGCCAGCAGTGATTTGCTCCAATTGAACACTGAAGCTTTCTTT.

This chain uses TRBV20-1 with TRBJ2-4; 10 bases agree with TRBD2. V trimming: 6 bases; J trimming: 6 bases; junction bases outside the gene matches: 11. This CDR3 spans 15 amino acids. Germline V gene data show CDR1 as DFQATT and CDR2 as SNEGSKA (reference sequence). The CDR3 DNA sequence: TGCAGTGCGGGGTCAGCGGGGGGGTTAGGAAACATTCAGTACTTC. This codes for CSAGSAGGLGNIQYF.

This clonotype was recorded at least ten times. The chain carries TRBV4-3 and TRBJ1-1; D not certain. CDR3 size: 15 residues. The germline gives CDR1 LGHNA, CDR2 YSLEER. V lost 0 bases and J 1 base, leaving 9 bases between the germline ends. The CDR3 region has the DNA TGCGCCAGCAGCCAAGAAGAACCGAGGAACACTGAAGCTTTCTTT. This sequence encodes CASSQEEPRNTEAFF.

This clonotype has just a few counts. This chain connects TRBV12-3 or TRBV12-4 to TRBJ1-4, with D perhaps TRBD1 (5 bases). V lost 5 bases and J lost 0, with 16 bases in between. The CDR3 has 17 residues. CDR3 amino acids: CASSTQVALATNEKLFF. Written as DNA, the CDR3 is TGTGCCAGCAGTACACAGGTAGCCTTGGCAACTAATGAAAAACTGTTTTTT.

For the CDR3, the DNA is TGTGCCAGCAGCTTTCAGGTCGAACTCTCTGGAAACACCATATATTTT. Translating it yields CASSFQVELSGNTIYF. The chain recombines TRBV5-5 with TRBJ1-3; unclear D gene. There are 16 residues in the CDR3. CDR1 SGHKS and CDR2 YYEKEE come from the germline V gene (reference sequence). Trimming stripped 2 bases from V and 0 bases from J, with 12 bases between.